This T cell receptor (beta chain) was retrieved from a study of glioma-infiltrating T cells after dendritic cell vaccination. Study-level results: Estimated pretreatment TIL content predicted outcome after dendritic cell vaccination.

This clone was observed a few times. As yet, its antigen is unknown. Time point meaning: after dendritic cell vaccination, including at tumor progression/relapse. No glioblastoma patient carried an isocitrate dehydrogenase mutation. CDR1 and CDR2 (germline): MNHEY, SVGAGI. This CDR3 region has 13 residues. The germline V and J ends were trimmed by 6 bases and 7 bases, with 13 bases remaining between them. Amplification used 60 V beta primers and 13 J beta primers. TCRdb keeps only in-frame clones here, not all; method: immunoSEQ multiplex PCR. The table has about 99,000 clones, approximately 80% seen once.

The TCR sequence derives from a human donor with glioblastoma. This rearrangement joins TRBV6-5 to TRBJ2-4; tentative D call: TRBD1 (6 bases). Sequenced here: blood, sampled after dendritic cell vaccination. CDR3 sequence: CASRPTGINIQYF. The CDR3 bases are TGTGCCAGCAGGCCTACAGGGATTAACATTCAGTACTTC.